This TCR beta chain was recorded in a study of blood T cell repertoires in COVID-19. The overall study: PBMCs, B-cell-depleted T cells, or T cells were the source of the cDNA or gDNA that made up the material.

Per the original methods: It was from reference gene primer amplification that nucleated cell counts were estimated. Some clones are missing from TCRdb's copy, which holds only in-frame ones; the method was immunoSEQ multiplex PCR. From that table come the V and J calls and clone size; the DNA was used to work out D and trimming. The sample includes 200,000 to 300,000 clones, 80% to 95% of them seen just once. The V and J ends lost 4 bases and 3 bases respectively, with 13 bases between them. The germline V gene encodes CDR1 ENHRY and CDR2 SYGVKD. The CDR3 covers 15 residues. The rearrangement joins TRBV10-3 to TRBJ1-5; tentative D call: TRBD1 (6 bases). The source of this sequence is a man aged 25-45 years with COVID-19, enrolled during active disease. Sample: peripheral blood. The CDR3 DNA is TGTGCCATCAGTGGAGGGGGATCAATCAATCAGCCCCAGCATTTT. Translated: CAISGGGSINQPQHF.